These 21 T cell receptor beta chains were sequenced from one sample in a study of OX40 agonist ivuxolimab in advanced cancers. This table comes from immunoSEQ multiplex PCR, and its TCRdb copy is limited to in-frame clones, with some not included. The data show approximately 90,000 clones, around 85% seen once. The material sequenced was CD4+ or CD8+ T cells sorted from blood, taken in a trial of the OX40 agonist ivuxolimab. The receptors stem from an adult with an advanced solid tumor such as melanoma, head and neck, liver or kidney cancer.

The rearrangement links TRBV7-2 to TRBJ1-3, with no clear D. The CDR3 has 16 residues. Germline values: CDR1 SGHTA, CDR2 FQGNSA. V dropped 1 base and J dropped 4 bases, with 14 bases sitting between them. The CDR3 nucleotides read TGTGCCAGCAGCTTAGGAGCCCCAGCGGCCGGAAACACCATATATTTT. Encoded protein: CASSLGAPAAGNTIYF. Full variable domain (outside the CDR3, taken from reference TRBV7-2 and TRBJ1-3): GAGVSQSPSNKVTEKGKDVELRCDPISGHTALYWYRQSLGQGLEFLIYFQGNSAPDKSGLPSDRFSAERTGGSVSTLTIQRTQQEDSAVYLCASSLGAPAAGNTIYFGEGSWLTVV.

This chain joins TRBV7-2 and TRBJ2-1; possible D gene TRBD2, 6 bases. Germline CDR1 and CDR2: SGHTA and FQGNSA. Trimming cost V 7 bases and J 0 bases, with 13 bases left between them. The CDR3 is made up of 15 amino acids. The DNA of the CDR3 is TGTGCCAGCATGCCAGGAGGGGACTCCTACAATGAGCAGTTCTTC. Translation gives CASMPGGDSYNEQFF.

The chain recombines TRBV4-3 with TRBJ1-3, with no clear D. Germline values: CDR1 LGHNA, CDR2 YSLEER. Deletions cut 3 bases from V and 2 bases from J, with 5 bases between. CDR3 size: 13 residues. In DNA, the CDR3 is TGCGCCAGCAGCCAGTCCCCTGGAAACACCATATATTTT. Translated, it gives CASSQSPGNTIYF.

This chain joins TRBV11-2 and TRBJ1-5; D uncertain. Trimming pared 0 bases from V and 7 bases from J, leaving 7 bases between. This CDR3 contains 13 residues. Germline CDR1 reads SGHAT; CDR2 reads FQNNGV. CDR3 sequence reads: CASSLEARQPQHF. The CDR3 DNA sequence: TGTGCCAGCAGCTTAGAAGCTCGACAGCCCCAGCATTTT.

J is TRBJ1-1 and V is TRBV12-5, with D possibly matching TRBD1 (6 bases). V was shortened by 1 base and J by 2 bases, with 8 bases between the two germline ends. Germline V gene sequence: CDR1 LGHNT, CDR2 FRNRAP. The CDR3 has 14 residues. The CDR3 coding sequence is TGTGCTAGTGGTTTGGGACAGGAAAACACTGAAGCTTTCTTT. It codes for CASGLGQENTEAFF.

The chain carries TRBV18 and TRBJ2-2; D possibly corresponds to TRBD1 (7 bases). Trimming stripped 8 bases from V and 1 base from J, with 14 bases between. Germline values: CDR1 KGHSH, CDR2 LQKENI. The CDR3 is 15 amino acids. CDR3 in amino acids: CASRGTVKNTGELFF. Here the CDR3 DNA reads TGTGCCAGCCGGGGGACAGTAAAGAACACCGGGGAGCTGTTTTTT.

CDR3 residues: CASSLVQGRRGELFF. Here the CDR3 DNA reads TGTGCCAGCAGCTTAGTACAGGGAAGACGCGGGGAGCTGTTTTTT. The genes are TRBV11-2 and TRBJ2-2; possibly TRBD1 for D (6 bases). The CDR3 is made up of 15 amino acids. Germline V gives CDR1 SGHAT, CDR2 FQNNGV. Trimming pared 1 base from V and 7 bases from J, leaving 13 bases between.

CDR3 in amino acids: CASSLDRNEETQYF. The CDR3, as DNA: TGCGCCAGCAGCTTGGATAGGAACGAAGAGACCCAGTACTTC. This chain links TRBV5-1 with TRBJ2-5; unclear D gene. The CDR3 spans 14 residues. Germline values: CDR1 SGHRS, CDR2 YFSETQ. V was trimmed by 0 bases and J by 3 bases, leaving 9 bases between them.

The rearrangement uses TRBV9 and TRBJ1-6; no reliable D call. Trimming removed 0 bases at V and 12 bases at J, with 7 bases between. CDR1 is SGDLS, CDR2 YYNGEE, per germline. CDR3 size: 12 residues. The CDR3 spells CASSVAEGPLHF. CDR3 DNA sequence: TGTGCCAGCAGCGTAGCTGAGGGACCCCTCCACTTT.

The chain uses TRBV5-1 and TRBJ2-5; D is uncertain. Between the trimmed V and J ends, which lost 3 bases and 2 bases, there was a span of 11 bases. The CDR3 is 14 residues long. Germline values: CDR1 SGHRS, CDR2 YFSETQ. The CDR3 DNA reads TGCGCCAGCAGCTGGGGTGGTTTGCAAGAGACCCAGTACTTC. Its protein product is CASSWGGLQETQYF.

This clone was counted at least ten times. The CDR3: CASSQDEGSSGNTIYF. DNA for the CDR3: TGCGCCAGCAGCCAAGATGAGGGGAGCTCTGGAAACACCATATATTTT. The V and J genes are TRBV4-1 and TRBJ1-3; TRBD1 is a possible D gene (5 bases). This CDR3 comprises 16 residues. V was shortened by 0 bases and J by 0 bases, with 9 bases between the two germline ends. Germline V gene data show CDR1 as MGHRA and CDR2 as YSYEKL.

This rearrangement joins TRBV20-1 to TRBJ2-7; D uncertain. Trimming pared 3 bases from V and 3 bases from J, leaving 6 bases between. The CDR3 is 11 amino acids. Germline V lookup: CDR1 DFQATT, CDR2 SNEGSKA (reference sequence). The CDR3 DNA sequence: TGCAGTGCTAGCTACGGCTACGAGCAGTACTTC. This encodes CSASYGYEQYF.

This clone was seen just once. The gene calls are TRBV9 and TRBJ2-2; 7 nucleotides line up with TRBD1. This CDR3 comprises 13 residues. With 5 bases clipped from V and 7 bases from J, the junction kept 5 bases outside the gene matches. The germline gives CDR1 SGDLS, CDR2 YYNGEE. CDR3 residues: CASRRGQIGELFF. CDR3 nucleotide sequence: TGTGCCAGCAGGAGGGGGCAGATCGGGGAGCTGTTTTTT.

This clone was observed a single time. The chain links TRBV7-9 to TRBJ1-1; no firm D call. CDR1 SEHNR and CDR2 FQNEAQ come from the germline V gene (reference sequence). This CDR3 comprises 13 residues. V lost 4 bases and J 0 bases, leaving 6 bases between the germline ends. The CDR3 DNA reads as TGTGCCAGCAGCTCAGTAGTGAACACTGAAGCTTTCTTT. Residues: CASSSVVNTEAFF.

The chain joins TRBV15 to TRBJ1-2, with D hard to call. The CDR3 has 12 residues. Germline CDR1 LNHNV, CDR2 YYDKDF (reference sequence). V was cut by 0 bases and J by 2 bases, with 1 base left in between. CDR3: CATSRDNYGYTF. DNA for the CDR3: TGTGCCACCAGCAGAGACAACTATGGCTACACCTTC.

V usage is TRBV5-1 and J usage is TRBJ1-3, with D perhaps matching TRBD1 (6 bases). The CDR3 is 15 amino acids. Per germline, CDR1 SGHRS and CDR2 YFSETQ. Trimming stripped 0 bases from V and 2 bases from J, with 9 bases between. The CDR3, as DNA: TGCGCCAGCAGCTTGGGTCAGGGGCCTGGAAACACCATATATTTT. It yields the protein CASSLGQGPGNTIYF.

The V gene is TRBV6-1, the J gene TRBJ2-5; possibly TRBD1 for D (6 bases). CDR1 is MNHNS and CDR2 is SASEGT in the germline V gene. V was trimmed by 4 bases and J by 1 base, leaving 16 bases between them. CDR3 length equals 16 residues. The CDR3, as DNA: TGTGCCAGCAGTGTCCGACCGGGACAAGCCCAAGAGACCCAGTACTTC. It specifies CASSVRPGQAQETQYF.

The rearrangement uses TRBV4-1 and TRBJ1-4, with D maybe TRBD1 (5 bases). The CDR3 runs 14 residues. Germline V CDR1 and CDR2: MGHRA, YSYEKL. Trimming took off 0 bases at V and 6 bases at J, with 8 bases between the two ends. Here the CDR3 reads CASSQEAGYEKLFF. CDR3 in DNA: TGCGCCAGCAGCCAAGAGGCAGGGTATGAAAAACTGTTTTTT.

This chain joins TRBV19 and TRBJ2-4; 8 bases agree with TRBD1. Germline CDR1 is LNHDA and CDR2 is SQIVND (reference sequence). CDR3 length equals 16 residues. V shed 4 bases and J 7 bases; nucleotides not matched to a gene: 12. The CDR3 DNA is TGTGCCAGTAGTACCGGACAGGGCCTGTCGGGGAACATTCAGTACTTC. Translation gives CASSTGQGLSGNIQYF.

The gene calls are TRBV27 and TRBJ2-7, with D maybe TRBD1 (6 bases). CDR3 length equals 15 residues. Germline V CDR1 and CDR2: MNHEY, SMNVEV (reference sequence). V lost 5 bases and J lost 3, with 17 bases in between. CDR3 sequence (DNA): TGTGCCAGCAGTCTGCAGGGTGGGGGCGGCTACGAGCAGTACTTC. Protein sequence: CASSLQGGGGYEQYF.

This chain uses TRBV11-1 with TRBJ1-2, with 7 bases identical to TRBD1. CDR1 is SGHAT, CDR2 FQDESV, per germline (reference sequence). There are 14 residues in the CDR3. V was clipped by 3 bases and J by 4 bases; unmatched bases: 5. The DNA of the CDR3 is TGTGCCAGCAGCTTTACCGGGACAGTCTATGGCTACACCTTC. It yields the protein CASSFTGTVYGYTF.